The rows below give T cell receptor beta chains drawn from one sample of a study of T cells after yellow fever vaccination. TCRdb re-analysed the 5' RACE reads in MiXCR, keeping a single row per CDR3 protein. The data show around 530,000 distinct CDR3 sequences, 17% seen once. Here the sequenced sample was PBMCs, taken about 5 days after the first yellow fever vaccination. These receptors were obtained from a man aged 18 to 30 who received the YFV17D yellow fever vaccine. CDR3s include the opening cysteine and the closing phenylalanine or tryptophan. The D gene is left open where the match is weak. Only some rows state a clone size, as once, few, many or a class for expanded clones.

J gene: TRBJ2-1
V gene: TRBV4-1
clone size: few
D gene: TRBD1
CDR3 protein: CASSGPGTGNYNEQFF
CDR3 DNA: TGCGCCAGCAGCGGCCCCGGGACAGGGAACTACAATGAGCAGTTCTTC

J gene: TRBJ2-3
V gene: TRBV15
clone size: few
D gene: -
CDR3 protein: CATSRHDSTDTQYF
CDR3 DNA: TGTGCCACCAGCAGACACGACAGCACAGATACGCAGTATTTT

J gene: TRBJ1-1
V gene: TRBV20-1
clone size: many
D gene: -
CDR3 protein: CSARAVIDGGTEAFF
CDR3 DNA: TGCAGTGCTAGAGCCGTAATCGATGGGGGCACTGAAGCTTTCTTT

J gene: TRBJ2-2
V gene: TRBV27
clone size: few
D gene: TRBD2
CDR3 protein: CASSFGLGGGTGELFF
CDR3 DNA: TGTGCCAGCAGTTTTGGACTCGGCGGGGGAACCGGGGAGCTGTTTTTT

J gene: TRBJ2-3
V gene: TRBV6-5
clone size: -
D gene: -
CDR3 protein: CASGYTQDTQYF
CDR3 DNA: TGTGCCAGTGGGTATACCCAAGATACGCAGTATTTT

J gene: TRBJ2-7
V gene: TRBV7-2
clone size: many
D gene: TRBD1
CDR3 protein: CASRPTGGRGSYEQYF
CDR3 DNA: TGTGCCAGCAGACCTACAGGGGGCAGAGGCTCCTACGAGCAGTACTTC

J gene: TRBJ2-7
V gene: TRBV12-3/TRBV12-4
clone size: -
D gene: -
CDR3 protein: CASSLTQAYEQYF
CDR3 DNA: TGTGCCAGCAGTTTAACCCAGGCCTACGAGCAGTACTTC

J gene: TRBJ2-5
V gene: TRBV12-3/TRBV12-4
clone size: -
D gene: TRBD1
CDR3 protein: CASSFAGTGYETQYF
CDR3 DNA: TGTGCCAGCAGTTTCGCCGGGACAGGGTATGAGACCCAGTACTTC

J gene: TRBJ1-1
V gene: TRBV5-4
clone size: -
D gene: -
CDR3 protein: CASSPTIMNTEAFF
CDR3 DNA: TGTGCCAGCAGCCCCACGATAATGAACACTGAAGCTTTCTTT

J gene: TRBJ2-1
V gene: TRBV6-5
clone size: few
D gene: -
CDR3 protein: CASSYSSNEQFF
CDR3 DNA: TGTGCCAGCAGTTACTCAAGCAATGAGCAGTTCTTC

J gene: TRBJ2-2
V gene: TRBV4-2
clone size: -
D gene: -
CDR3 protein: CVSSLSQNTGELFF
CDR3 DNA: TGTGTCAGCAGCCTATCACAGAACACCGGGGAGCTGTTTTTT

J gene: TRBJ2-4
V gene: TRBV12-5
clone size: few
D gene: -
CDR3 protein: CASSRTRNIQYF
CDR3 DNA: TGTGCTAGTTCCCGGACACGGAACATTCAGTACTTC

J gene: TRBJ1-1
V gene: TRBV5-5
clone size: few
D gene: -
CDR3 protein: CASSPTQTEAFF
CDR3 DNA: TGTGCCAGCAGCCCCACCCAGACTGAAGCTTTCTTT

J gene: TRBJ2-7
V gene: TRBV4-2
clone size: once
D gene: -
CDR3 protein: CASSPSQVDRTYEQYF
CDR3 DNA: TGTGCCAGCAGCCCTAGCCAAGTGGACAGAACCTACGAGCAGTACTTC

J gene: TRBJ1-1
V gene: TRBV7-9
clone size: -
D gene: -
CDR3 protein: CASSGTDRNTEAFF
CDR3 DNA: TGTGCCAGCAGCGGAACGGACAGGAACACTGAAGCTTTCTTT

J gene: TRBJ1-5
V gene: TRBV12-3/TRBV12-4
clone size: few
D gene: -
CDR3 protein: CASSPIGGHQPQHF
CDR3 DNA: TGTGCCAGCAGCCCTATCGGGGGGCATCAGCCCCAGCATTTT

J gene: TRBJ2-3
V gene: TRBV7-9
clone size: few
D gene: -
CDR3 protein: CASRDRGHDTDTQYF
CDR3 DNA: TGTGCCAGCAGGGACCGGGGGCATGACACAGATACGCAGTATTTT

J gene: TRBJ2-5
V gene: TRBV27
clone size: -
D gene: TRBD2
CDR3 protein: CASGGVPRAQYF
CDR3 DNA: TGTGCTAGCGGGGGGGTCCCGAGGGCCCAGTACTTC

J gene: TRBJ2-1
V gene: TRBV4-2
clone size: few
D gene: -
CDR3 protein: CASSPGRILGYEQFF
CDR3 DNA: TGTGCCAGCAGCCCCGGACGGATCCTGGGTTATGAGCAGTTCTTC

J gene: TRBJ1-5
V gene: TRBV7-2
clone size: -
D gene: -
CDR3 protein: CASSLAGWREQPQHF
CDR3 DNA: TGTGCCAGCAGCTTAGCCGGGTGGAGGGAGCAGCCCCAGCATTTT

J gene: TRBJ2-5
V gene: TRBV18
clone size: few
D gene: -
CDR3 protein: CASSPRVVQETQYF
CDR3 DNA: TGTGCCAGCTCACCTCGGGTGGTCCAAGAGACCCAGTACTTC

J gene: TRBJ2-3
V gene: TRBV20-1
clone size: -
D gene: -
CDR3 protein: CSATLGTDTQYF
CDR3 DNA: TGCAGTGCTACCTTAGGGACAGATACGCAGTATTTT

J gene: TRBJ1-6
V gene: TRBV5-5
clone size: many
D gene: -
CDR3 protein: CASSLSSDSPLHF
CDR3 DNA: TGTGCCAGCAGCTTGTCGTCCGATTCACCCCTCCACTTT

J gene: TRBJ2-3
V gene: TRBV5-1
clone size: -
D gene: TRBD1
CDR3 protein: CASIRTGGSDTQYF
CDR3 DNA: TGCGCCAGTATTCGGACAGGGGGCTCAGATACGCAGTATTTT

J gene: TRBJ1-2
V gene: TRBV6-1
clone size: few
D gene: TRBD1
CDR3 protein: CASSSRNRGDPAYGYTF
CDR3 DNA: TGTGCCAGCAGCTCGCGTAACAGGGGGGATCCAGCTTATGGCTACACCTTC

J gene: TRBJ2-1
V gene: TRBV6-2/TRBV6-3
clone size: few
D gene: TRBD2
CDR3 protein: CASSPGILRGGRNEQFF
CDR3 DNA: TGTGCCAGCAGTCCCGGGATTCTACGGGGGGGTAGGAATGAGCAGTTCTTC

J gene: TRBJ1-1
V gene: TRBV14
clone size: -
D gene: -
CDR3 protein: CASRQWRSEAFF
CDR3 DNA: TGTGCCAGCAGACAATGGAGATCTGAAGCTTTCTTT

J gene: TRBJ2-7
V gene: TRBV18
clone size: -
D gene: TRBD1
CDR3 protein: CASSPIDRGIYEQYF
CDR3 DNA: TGTGCCAGCTCACCCATTGACAGGGGAATCTACGAGCAGTACTTC

J gene: TRBJ2-3
V gene: TRBV6-1
clone size: -
D gene: -
CDR3 protein: CASSEGVGYRSTDTQYF
CDR3 DNA: TGTGCCAGCAGTGAAGGGGTGGGGTACAGAAGCACAGATACGCAGTATTTT

J gene: TRBJ1-1
V gene: TRBV5-4
clone size: -
D gene: -
CDR3 protein: CASSPFKNTEAFF
CDR3 DNA: TGTGCCAGCAGCCCTTTCAAGAACACTGAAGCTTTCTTT

J gene: TRBJ1-2
V gene: TRBV7-2
clone size: few
D gene: TRBD1
CDR3 protein: CASRVTGDEYGYTF
CDR3 DNA: TGTGCCAGCAGGGTGACAGGGGACGAGTATGGCTACACCTTC

J gene: TRBJ1-5
V gene: TRBV19
clone size: few
D gene: -
CDR3 protein: CASSIEGRNQPQHF
CDR3 DNA: TGTGCCAGTAGTATAGAGGGCCGAAATCAGCCCCAGCATTTT

J gene: TRBJ1-6
V gene: TRBV12-3/TRBV12-4
clone size: many
D gene: -
CDR3 protein: CASSFGGSYNSPLHF
CDR3 DNA: TGTGCCAGCAGTTTTGGGGGGTCCTATAATTCACCCCTCCACTTT

J gene: TRBJ2-3
V gene: TRBV4-3
clone size: few
D gene: -
CDR3 protein: CASSIRGVTDTQYF
CDR3 DNA: TGCGCCAGCAGCATCAGGGGGGTCACAGATACGCAGTATTTT

J gene: TRBJ1-1
V gene: TRBV7-2
clone size: few
D gene: -
CDR3 protein: CASSLYWSDAEAFF
CDR3 DNA: TGTGCCAGCAGCTTATATTGGTCAGACGCTGAAGCTTTCTTT

J gene: TRBJ2-7
V gene: TRBV4-3
clone size: -
D gene: -
CDR3 protein: CASSQASTDTYEQYF
CDR3 DNA: TGCGCCAGCAGCCAAGCGTCTACAGACACCTACGAGCAGTACTTC

J gene: TRBJ2-5
V gene: TRBV7-2
clone size: -
D gene: TRBD2
CDR3 protein: CASRPRVVAGGKETQYF
CDR3 DNA: TGTGCCAGCAGGCCACGGGTGGTTGCGGGGGGGAAAGAGACCCAGTACTTC

J gene: TRBJ2-2
V gene: TRBV7-8
clone size: -
D gene: -
CDR3 protein: CASSLQRVRGTGELFF
CDR3 DNA: TGTGCCAGCAGCTTACAGAGGGTTAGAGGCACCGGGGAGCTGTTTTTT

J gene: TRBJ2-3
V gene: TRBV21-1
clone size: -
D gene: -
CDR3 protein: CASSKVGGDTQYF
CDR3 DNA: TGTGCCAGCAGCAAAGTTGGGGGCGATACGCAGTATTTT

J gene: TRBJ2-1
V gene: TRBV29-1
clone size: few
D gene: TRBD2
CDR3 protein: CSVEPAGGSYNEQFF
CDR3 DNA: TGCAGCGTTGAGCCAGCGGGGGGGTCATACAATGAGCAGTTCTTC

J gene: TRBJ2-3
V gene: TRBV6-2/TRBV6-3
clone size: -
D gene: TRBD2
CDR3 protein: CASSYSGGRNTQYF
CDR3 DNA: TGTGCCAGCAGTTATAGCGGGGGTAGAAATACGCAGTATTTT

J gene: TRBJ2-2
V gene: TRBV20-1
clone size: -
D gene: -
CDR3 protein: CSASPDTGELFF
CDR3 DNA: TGCAGTGCTAGCCCAGACACCGGGGAGCTGTTTTTT